A single sample gave rise to the 25 T cell receptor beta chains below, sequenced in a study of blood T cell repertoires in COVID-19. Measured with immunoSEQ multiplex PCR; TCRdb has only the in-frame clones, and not every one. The sample lists about 160,000 clones, around 81% occurring once. The specimen was PBMCs or T cells enriched from blood (not recorded which). The receptors were gathered from a man aged 35-49 years who had recovered from COVID-19.

The chain is built from TRBV5-1 and TRBJ2-5; weak D call: TRBD2 (6 bases). The CDR3 is 21 residues long. The ends were cut back, 7 bases at V and 2 bases at J, with 36 bases in the middle. In germline, CDR1 is SGHRS, CDR2 YFSETQ. CDR3 nucleotide sequence: TGCGCCAGCGCCAAGCCTGACCGGGATGGAGGGGTTTCCTCCTTACAAGAGACCCAGTACTTC. This codes for CASAKPDRDGGVSSLQETQYF.

The chain combines TRBV18 with TRBJ1-5; unclear D gene. The ends were cut back, 4 bases at V and 0 bases at J, with 10 bases in the middle. The CDR3 is 15 amino acids. The germline gives CDR1 KGHSH, CDR2 LQKENI. CDR3 loop: CASSRTRDSNQPQHF. CDR3 in DNA: TGTGCCAGCTCACGTACGAGGGATAGCAATCAGCCCCAGCATTTT.

The chain combines TRBV5-4 with TRBJ1-4; D might be TRBD1 (5 bases). CDR1 and CDR2 from the germline V gene are SGHNT and YYREEE (reference sequence). V lost 4 bases and J lost 6, with 10 bases in between. The CDR3 covers 13 residues. CDR3 residues: CASSRGHDEKLFF. CDR3 in DNA: TGTGCCAGCAGCAGAGGACACGATGAAAAACTGTTTTTT.

The V call is TRBV18, the J call TRBJ1-2; no reliable D call. The ends were cut back, 2 bases at V and 0 bases at J, with 7 bases in the middle. This CDR3 has 14 amino acids. Germline V lookup: CDR1 KGHSH, CDR2 LQKENI. The CDR3 loop reads CASSPTRANYGYTF. CDR3 in DNA: TGTGCCAGCTCACCAACCCGGGCTAACTATGGCTACACCTTC.

This clone came up once. The gene calls are TRBV7-9 and TRBJ1-3; D uncertain. V was cut by 8 bases and J by 2 bases, with 10 bases left in between. The CDR3 is 13 amino acids. The germline V gene has CDR1 SEHNR and CDR2 FQNEAQ (reference sequence). The DNA for the CDR3 is TGTGCCAGCCTATGGGAGCCTGGAAACACCATATATTTT. It is translated as CASLWEPGNTIYF.

This clone was counted only a few times. The genes are TRBV10-2 and TRBJ2-7; no clear D gene. Germline V gene sequence: CDR1 WSHSY, CDR2 SAAADI. Trimming removed 2 bases from V and 6 bases from J, with 8 bases in between. The CDR3 is 12 amino acids. The CDR3 nucleotides read TGCGCCAGCAGTGAGGGTACATCCGAGCAGTACGTC. This gives the protein CASSEGTSEQYV.

The chain uses TRBV15 and TRBJ1-4; D gene ambiguous. This CDR3 has 16 residues. From germline, CDR1 is LNHNV and CDR2 YYDKDF (reference sequence). The V and J ends lost 2 bases and 0 bases respectively, with 10 bases between them. CDR3 in DNA: TGTGCCACCAGCAGAAGAACATATGCAACTAATGAAAAACTGTTTTTT. Translating it yields CATSRRTYATNEKLFF.

This clone showed up just once. The V gene is TRBV6-5, the J gene TRBJ2-5; 8 nucleotides line up with TRBD2. CDR1 MNHEY and CDR2 SVGAGI come from the germline V gene. CDR3 size: 14 residues. The trim removed 7 bases at V and 4 bases at J, leaving 8 bases unmatched. The DNA for the CDR3 is TGTGCCAGCATGCGGACTAGCTCCGCAGAGACCCAGTACTTC. Amino acid sequence: CASMRTSSAETQYF.

CDR3 protein: CASSRDGNSYEQYF. The CDR3 nucleotides read TGTGCCAGCAGCCGAGACGGGAACTCCTACGAGCAGTACTTC. This chain connects TRBV6-5 to TRBJ2-7; tentatively, D is TRBD2 (5 bases). In germline, CDR1 is MNHEY, CDR2 SVGAGI. This CDR3 has 14 residues. Trimming removed 6 bases from V and 0 bases from J, with 12 bases in between.

The chain combines TRBV6-5 with TRBJ1-2, with a possible D match to TRBD1 (6 bases). The germline V gene encodes CDR1 MNHEY and CDR2 SVGAGI. V shed 5 bases and J shed 5 bases, with 15 bases lying between them. The CDR3 has 14 amino acids. The CDR3 sequence: CASSQYRDQYGYTF. The CDR3 DNA reads as TGTGCCAGCAGTCAATACAGGGATCAGTATGGCTACACCTTC.

The chain has TRBV21-1 and TRBJ1-5; the D call TRBD1 from the table was never checked on the DNA. TRBV21-1 is labeled a pseudogene. The CDR3 loop spans 17 amino acids. The CDR3, as DNA: TGTGCCAGCAGCAAAGCGCGGGACAGATATAGCAATCAGCCCCAGCATTTT. Amino acids: CASSKARDRYSNQPQHF.

The gene calls are TRBV5-1 and TRBJ2-1; TRBD1 aligns across 7 bases. J gave up 9 bases and V 2 bases, and 5 bases lay outside the gene matches. CDR1 and CDR2 from the germline V gene are SGHRS and YFSETQ. The CDR3 runs 13 residues. The CDR3 sequence: CASSFDRDSEQFF. The CDR3 nucleotides read TGCGCCAGCAGCTTTGACAGGGATAGTGAGCAGTTCTTC. Full variable domain (missing parts from reference TRBV5-1 and TRBJ2-1): KAGVTQTPRYLIKTRGQQVTLSCSPISGHRSVSWYQQTPGQGLQFLFEYFSETQRNKGNFPGRFSGRQFSNSRSEMNVSTLELGDSALYLCASSFDRDSEQFFGPGTRLTVL.

The chain is built from TRBV5-4 and TRBJ2-7, with 7 bases that match TRBD2. J lost 3 bases, V lost 2 bases, and 14 bases had no gene match. The CDR3 loop spans 17 amino acids. The germline V gene encodes CDR1 SGHNT and CDR2 YYREEE (reference sequence). This chain's CDR3 is CASSLPISSGSHYEQYV. In nucleotides, the CDR3 is TGTGCCAGCAGCTTACCGATTTCTAGCGGTTCTCACTACGAGCAGTACGTC.

This clone was seen only once. The CDR3 here is CASSLNLAGAIGELFF. The CDR3 bases are TGTGCCAGCAGCTTAAATTTGGCAGGGGCAATCGGGGAGCTGTTTTTT. This chain uses TRBV7-3 with TRBJ2-2, with D perhaps TRBD1 (6 bases). The CDR3 contains 16 residues. The germline CDR1 and CDR2 sequences are SGHTA and FQGTGA. V was clipped by 1 base and J by 7 bases, with 16 bases between them. Using reference TRBV7-3 and TRBJ2-2 for the parts outside the CDR3, the full variable domain is GAGVSQTPSNKVTEKGKYVELRCDPISGHTALYWYRQSLGQGPEFLIYFQGTGAADDSGLPNDRFFAVRPEGSVSTLKIQRTERGDSAVYLCASSLNLAGAIGELFFGEGSRLTVL.

The CDR3 is CASSAFQGAMWNTEAFF. Written as DNA, the CDR3 is TGTGCCAGCTCAGCCTTCCAGGGGGCGATGTGGAACACTGAAGCTTTCTTT. J is TRBJ1-1 and V is TRBV18, with 8 positions matching TRBD1. V lost 5 bases to trimming and J lost 1 base; unmatched junction nucleotides: 12. This CDR3 has 17 amino acids. Germline V gene lookup returns CDR1 KGHSH and CDR2 LQKENI.

The chain has TRBV7-2 and TRBJ1-5; 8 positions match TRBD1. The J segment lost 2 bases and the V segment lost 6 bases, leaving 6 bases of the junction unmatched. In germline, CDR1 is SGHTA, CDR2 FQGNSA. The CDR3 loop spans 15 amino acids. CDR3 loop: CASRRMGQGNQPQHF. As DNA, the CDR3 is TGTGCCAGCAGACGAATGGGACAGGGCAATCAGCCCCAGCATTTT.

The V gene is TRBV7-9, the J gene TRBJ1-2, with a tentative D call TRBD1 (5 bases). The germline gives CDR1 SEHNR, CDR2 FQNEAQ (reference sequence). Trimming left V 3 bases short and J 4 bases short, with 6 bases between. This CDR3 region has 12 residues. The CDR3 region has the DNA TGTGCCAGCAGCTTCGACAGCTATGGCTACACCTTC. As protein: CASSFDSYGYTF.

This clone appeared a single time. This chain joins TRBV3-1 (or the pseudogene TRBV3-2) and TRBJ2-2, with D hard to call. This CDR3 has 13 residues. Deletions cut 0 bases from V and 7 bases from J, with 6 bases between. Per the germline V gene, CDR1 is LGHDT and CDR2 is YNNKEL (reference sequence). This chain's CDR3 is CASSQEIFGELFF. In DNA form, the CDR3 reads TGTGCCAGCAGCCAAGAAATCTTCGGGGAGCTGTTTTTT.

V gene TRBV30 combines with J gene TRBJ2-5; weak D call: TRBD1 (5 bases). The V gene lost 0 bases and the J gene lost 7 bases, with 9 bases spanning the gap. Germline V CDR1 and CDR2: GTSNPN, SVGIG (reference sequence). The CDR3 covers 12 residues. CDR3 region: CAWSVQDTTQYF. In DNA form, the CDR3 reads TGTGCCTGGAGTGTACAGGATACGACCCAGTACTTC.

The gene calls are TRBV7-3 and TRBJ2-1, with 12 bases lining up with TRBD2. Germline V CDR1 and CDR2: SGHTA, FQGTGA. The junction had 1 base not matched to a gene; V was cut back by 5 bases and J by 2 bases. The length of the CDR3 is 15 residues. CDR3 protein: CASSPSGGAYNEQFF. The CDR3 DNA follows: TGTGCCAGCAGCCCTAGCGGGGGGGCCTACAATGAGCAGTTCTTC.

The chain combines TRBV6-5 with TRBJ2-3, with D tentatively TRBD2 (5 bases). CDR3 length equals 13 residues. Trimming pared 6 bases from V and 3 bases from J, leaving 10 bases between. Germline CDR1 is MNHEY and CDR2 is SVGAGI. The CDR3 nucleotides read TGTGCCAGCAGGCCGACGGGAACAGATACGCAGTATTTT. Its translation is CASRPTGTDTQYF.

This clone was observed a few times. The chain employs TRBV10-2 and TRBJ2-2; 9 nucleotides align to TRBD2. Trimming cost V 2 bases and J 6 bases; bases outside gene matches: 7. Germline values: CDR1 WSHSY, CDR2 SAAADI. The CDR3 consists of 16 residues. CDR3 nucleotides: TGCGCCAGCAGTGAGCAAGGCGGGGGGGCATCCGGGGAGCTGTTTTTT. This codes for CASSEQGGGASGELFF.

Only a few counts were recorded for this clone. The V gene is TRBV30, the J gene TRBJ1-6; D is perhaps TRBD1 (6 bases). Germline lookup yields CDR1 GTSNPN and CDR2 SVGIG (reference sequence). The CDR3 sequence is 13 residues long. Trimming took 2 bases from V and 9 from J, leaving 11 bases between them. The CDR3 loop is CAWSQGTGSPLHF. CDR3 in DNA: TGTGCCTGGAGTCAGGGGACGGGTTCACCCCTCCACTTT.

This chain uses TRBV7-8 with TRBJ2-3, with D uncertain. The V gene lost 2 bases and the J gene lost 0 bases, with 12 bases spanning the gap. The CDR3 is made up of 16 amino acids. CDR1 SGHVS and CDR2 FQNEAQ come from the germline V gene. DNA for the CDR3: TGTGCCAGCAGCTTAACATTCCGGGTCAGCACAGATACGCAGTATTTT. This codes for CASSLTFRVSTDTQYF.

This clone was detected a few times. The chain couples TRBV3-1 (or the pseudogene TRBV3-2) to TRBJ2-3; 8 bases map to TRBD2. Unmatched junction bases numbered 7, after V lost 2 bases and J lost 0 bases. CDR1 LGHDT and CDR2 YNNKEL come from the germline V gene (reference sequence). The length of the CDR3 is 17 residues. The CDR3 sequence is CASSQRPGGPSTDTQYF. The DNA for the CDR3 is TGTGCCAGCAGCCAAAGGCCGGGGGGGCCTAGCACAGATACGCAGTATTTT.